The next 5 T cell receptor beta chains were all read from a single sample in a study of CD8 T cells in Susac syndrome. Random hexamers were used to reverse transcribe 0.5 to 1 ug of RNA. MiXCR was run by TCRdb on the immunoSEQ multiplex PCR reads, yielding one entry per CDR3 protein. The sample has some 120,000 distinct CDR3 sequences; about 94% are singletons. Material: CD8+ T cells from PBMCs. Source of these receptors: a human donor with Susac syndrome.

This chain joins TRBV12-3 or TRBV12-4 and TRBJ1-1; TRBD1 agrees at 11 bases. There are 18 residues in the CDR3. With 1 base clipped from V and 3 bases from J, the junction kept 10 bases outside the gene matches. The CDR3 DNA follows: TGTGCCAGCAGTTTAGTCTTCACTCCGGGACAGGGGGACACTGAAGCTTTCTTT. It encodes CASSLVFTPGQGDTEAFF.

V is TRBV21-1 and J is TRBJ1-2; the D call in the table, TRBD1, was not verified against the DNA. TRBV21-1 is a pseudogene. This CDR3 is 16 amino acids long. This chain's CDR3 is CASSDPPGQPNYGYTF. As DNA, the CDR3 is TGTGCCAGCAGCGACCCCCCGGGACAACCTAACTATGGCTACACCTTC.

This clonotype was detected only a few times. The chain links TRBV28 to TRBJ2-7; no firm D call. Germline CDR1 and CDR2: MDHEN and SYDVKM. The CDR3 extends over 14 amino acids. The V and J ends lost 4 bases and 1 base respectively, with 11 bases between them. The CDR3 DNA reads TGTGCCAGCAGTTCAGTGGCCGATTCCTACGAGCAGTACTTC. Its protein is CASSSVADSYEQYF.

This chain links TRBV15 with TRBJ2-1, with D uncertain. Germline assignment: CDR1 LNHNV and CDR2 YYDKDF (reference sequence). V was shortened by 0 bases and J by 0 bases, with 6 bases between the two germline ends. The CDR3 loop spans 15 amino acids. For the CDR3, the DNA is TGTGCCACCAGCAGAGATCGGAGCTCCTACAATGAGCAGTTCTTC. Translated: CATSRDRSSYNEQFF. The full variable domain, rest sourced from reference TRBV15 and TRBJ2-1, is DAMVIQNPRYQVTQFGKPVTLSCSQTLNHNVMYWYQQKSSQAPKLLFHYYDKDFNNEADTPDNFQSRRPNTSFCFLDIRSPGLGDTAMYLCATSRDRSSYNEQFFGPGTRLTVL.

V usage is TRBV7-3 and J usage is TRBJ2-1; tentative D call: TRBD2 (5 bases). The CDR3 length is 12 residues. V dropped 0 bases and J dropped 9 bases, with 6 bases sitting between them. Germline values: CDR1 SGHTA, CDR2 FQGTGA. The CDR3 region has the DNA TGTGCCAGCAGCTTAACAGGGAGTGAGCAGTTCTTC. Encoded protein: CASSLTGSEQFF. Filled out from reference TRBV7-3 and TRBJ2-1, the complete variable domain reads GAGVSQTPSNKVTEKGKYVELRCDPISGHTALYWYRQSLGQGPEFLIYFQGTGAADDSGLPNDRFFAVRPEGSVSTLKIQRTERGDSAVYLCASSLTGSEQFFGPGTRLTVL.